The 28 T cell receptor beta chains in this list originate from one sample, sequenced in a study of radiation and T cells in renal cell carcinoma. Specified time point: blood 4 weeks post-SBRT, at nephrectomy. Described treatment: 15 Gy SBRT to primary tumor, nephrectomy 4 weeks later. Profiling relied on immunoSEQ multiplex PCR, and the TCRdb table lists in-frame clones only, not all of them. The sample consists of around 170,000 clones, around 90% of them appearing once. This material consisted of blood, taken from a patient whose treatment included radiotherapy and nephrectomy. The receptors come from a woman between 50 and 59 years old with renal cell carcinoma.

This clone showed up just once. The rearrangement links TRBV7-3 to TRBJ2-7; D ambiguous. This CDR3 spans 13 amino acids. V shed 2 bases and J shed 5 bases, with 10 bases lying between them. Germline V gene sequence: CDR1 SGHTA, CDR2 FQGTGA. The CDR3 coding sequence is TGTGCCAGCAGCTTATCCCCGGGTAACGAGCAGTACTTC. Translated, it gives CASSLSPGNEQYF.

The V and J genes are TRBV6-1 and TRBJ1-6; TRBD1 is a possible D gene (5 bases). The germline CDR1 and CDR2 sequences are MNHNS and SASEGT. Trimming took off 1 base at V and 6 bases at J, with 10 bases between the two ends. This CDR3 comprises 15 residues. The chain's CDR3 is CASSEGVRVNSPLHF. CDR3 in DNA: TGTGCCAGCAGTGAAGGGGTCAGGGTTAATTCACCCCTCCACTTT.

This clone occurred a few times. This chain's CDR3 is CASSLGTEYGYTF. The CDR3 coding sequence is TGTGCCAGCAGCTTAGGGACGGAGTATGGCTACACCTTC. This rearrangement joins TRBV11-1 to TRBJ1-2; no reliable D call. Trimming took off 1 base at V and 5 bases at J, with 8 bases between the two ends. There are 13 residues in the CDR3. Germline lookup yields CDR1 SGHAT and CDR2 FQDESV (reference sequence).

V gene TRBV5-4 combines with J gene TRBJ2-2, with 7 bases fitting TRBD2. Losses at the gene ends were 4 bases for V and 1 base for J; bases not matched to a gene: 7. Germline CDR1 and CDR2: SGHNT and YYREEE (reference sequence). The CDR3 is made up of 16 amino acids. DNA of the CDR3: TGTGCCAGCAGCCCCCCCCGGGGGGAGAACACCGGGGAGCTGTTTTTT. It yields the protein CASSPPRGENTGELFF.

This chain connects TRBV11-2 to TRBJ1-1; D is unresolved. V was cut by 5 bases and J by 11 bases, with 21 bases left in between. The CDR3 spans 14 residues. CDR1 SGHAT and CDR2 FQNNGV come from the germline V gene. CDR3 in amino acids: CASSVKRVPQDAFF. CDR3 nucleotide sequence: TGTGCCAGCAGCGTGAAACGGGTCCCCCAGGACGCTTTCTTT. Full variable domain (outside the CDR3, taken from reference TRBV11-2 and TRBJ1-1): EAGVAQSPRYKIIEKRQSVAFWCNPISGHATLYWYQQILGQGPKLLIQFQNNGVVDDSQLPKDRFSAERLKGVDSTLKIQPAKLEDSAVYLCASSVKRVPQDAFFGQGTRLTVV.

The CDR3 reads CATGQLRIYEQYF. The CDR3 DNA reads TGTGCCACGGGACAGCTTCGTATCTACGAGCAGTACTTC. V is TRBV2 and J is TRBJ2-7; 7 bases align to TRBD1. The ends lost 10 bases at V and 3 bases at J; junction bases unmatched: 9. Per germline, CDR1 SNHLY and CDR2 FYNNEI. The CDR3 consists of 13 residues.

This clone was counted between two and nine times. The rearrangement uses TRBV4-1 and TRBJ1-6; 8 positions match TRBD1. This CDR3 region has 13 residues. With V trimmed by 6 bases and J by 8 bases, 3 bases remained unmatched. CDR1 and CDR2 from the germline V gene are MGHRA and YSYEKL. CDR3 sequence (DNA): TGCGCCAGCAGAAAGGACAGGGATTCACCCCTCCACTTT. Amino acid sequence: CASRKDRDSPLHF.

The J gene is TRBJ2-7, the V gene TRBV5-6; 9 bases line up with TRBD1. This CDR3 has 14 residues. V gave up 4 bases and J gave up 5 bases; unmatched junction bases: 7. Germline V gene lookup returns CDR1 SGHDT and CDR2 YYEEEE. CDR3 protein: CASSPGQGMDEQYF. CDR3 bases: TGTGCCAGCAGCCCGGGACAGGGAATGGACGAGCAGTACTTC.

The CDR3 nucleotides are TGTGCCAGCAGCCAAGTCCGGGACAGGGATTCTCCACCCCTCCACTTT. Translating it yields CASSQVRDRDSPPLHF. The chain is built from TRBV14 and TRBJ1-6; 9 bases align to TRBD1. In germline, CDR1 is SGHDN, CDR2 FVKESK. The V and J ends lost 1 base and 11 bases, in that order; junction bases with no gene match: 9. This CDR3 spans 16 amino acids.

The chain employs TRBV25-1 and TRBJ1-4; 8 bases align to TRBD1. The CDR3 totals 15 residues. V gave up 2 bases and J gave up 8 bases; unmatched junction bases: 7. Looked up from germline, CDR1 is MGHDK and CDR2 is SYGVNS. The CDR3: CASSENDRGYEKLFF. Written as DNA, the CDR3 is TGTGCCAGCAGTGAAAACGACAGGGGTTACGAAAAACTGTTTTTT.

The chain has TRBV4-1 and TRBJ1-4; possibly TRBD1 for D (6 bases). The CDR3 is 16 amino acids. Germline CDR1 and CDR2: MGHRA and YSYEKL. V lost 3 bases and J lost 0, with 11 bases in between. The CDR3 loop reads CASSHAQGATNEKLFF. The CDR3 region has the DNA TGCGCCAGCAGCCATGCACAGGGAGCAACTAATGAAAAACTGTTTTTT.

The chain links TRBV11-2 to TRBJ1-1; D gene ambiguous. The CDR3 length is 12 residues. CDR1 and CDR2 from the germline V gene are SGHAT and FQNNGV. V lost 6 bases to trimming and J lost 0 bases, with 5 bases between them. The CDR3 reads CASRGMNTEAFF. In nucleotides, the CDR3 is TGTGCCAGCAGAGGAATGAACACTGAAGCTTTCTTT.

This chain connects TRBV4-1 to TRBJ2-4; TRBD1 aligns across 8 bases. The V gene end was trimmed by 4 bases and the J gene end by 3 bases; junction bases not matched to a gene: 8. Per the germline V gene, CDR1 is MGHRA and CDR2 is YSYEKL. The CDR3 totals 16 residues. The CDR3 sequence: CASSPGQGTSKNIQYF. CDR3 sequence (DNA): TGCGCCAGCAGCCCAGGACAGGGAACGAGCAAAAACATTCAGTACTTC.

J is TRBJ2-3 and V is TRBV18, with 8 bases that match TRBD2. Germline V CDR1 and CDR2: KGHSH, LQKENI. The CDR3 covers 19 residues. The J segment lost 0 bases and the V segment lost 3 bases, leaving 14 bases of the junction unmatched. The CDR3 DNA follows: TGTGCCAGCTCACCGGGCACTAGCGGATTTACTTCTAGCACAGATACGCAGTATTTT. It yields the protein CASSPGTSGFTSSTDTQYF.

CDR3 loop: CASSRRASYGYTF. The CDR3 nucleotides read TGTGCCAGCAGTCGCAGGGCAAGCTATGGCTACACCTTC. The gene calls are TRBV7-2 and TRBJ1-2; D might be TRBD1 (5 bases). This CDR3 is 13 amino acids long. CDR1 is SGHTA, CDR2 FQGNSA, per germline. V lost 6 bases, J lost 4 bases, and 12 bases lay in between. Looking up the rest from reference TRBV7-2 and TRBJ1-2 gives the full variable domain: GAGVSQSPSNKVTEKGKDVELRCDPISGHTALYWYRQSLGQGLEFLIYFQGNSAPDKSGLPSDRFSAERTGGSVSTLTIQRTQQEDSAVYLCASSRRASYGYTFGSGTRLTVV.

This chain joins TRBV7-9 and TRBJ1-2; D is undetermined. The V end lost 1 base, the J end lost 4 bases, and 10 bases lay between the germline ends. Germline values: CDR1 SEHNR, CDR2 FQNEAQ (reference sequence). This CDR3 is built from 14 residues. In nucleotides, the CDR3 is TGTGCCAGCAGCTTAGGGACGGAATTCTATGGCTACACCTTC. It translates to CASSLGTEFYGYTF.

The rearrangement uses TRBV5-5 and TRBJ1-2, with D possibly matching TRBD1 (6 bases). Germline V lookup: CDR1 SGHKS, CDR2 YYEKEE (reference sequence). CDR3 length equals 17 residues. V shed 4 bases and J shed 4 bases, with 23 bases lying between them. The CDR3 loop reads CASSQIHPRTGTYGYTF. The CDR3 DNA is TGTGCCAGCAGCCAAATTCACCCCCGAACAGGGACCTATGGCTACACCTTC.

Details on this clone: The sample contains more than one DNA sequence encoding this CDR3. This chain uses TRBV9 with TRBJ2-7; no clear D gene. The V and J ends lost 4 bases and 0 bases respectively, with 11 bases between them. The CDR3 is 14 amino acids. Germline V lookup: CDR1 SGDLS, CDR2 YYNGEE. The CDR3 sequence is CASSPRTASYEQYF. The CDR3, as DNA: TGTGCCAGCAGCCCCCGGACGGCCTCCTACGAGCAGTACTTC.

The rearrangement uses TRBV19 and TRBJ2-7; 10 nucleotides match TRBD1. Germline values: CDR1 LNHDA, CDR2 SQIVND (reference sequence). The CDR3 spans 15 residues. After removal of 4 bases from V and 0 bases from J, the junction contained 3 bases not matched to a gene. The chain's CDR3 is CASSTGTGASYEQYF. The CDR3 nucleotides read TGTGCCAGTAGTACCGGGACAGGGGCCTCCTACGAGCAGTACTTC.

The chain joins TRBV5-1 to TRBJ2-7; D is ambiguous. The germline V gene encodes CDR1 SGHRS and CDR2 YFSETQ. This CDR3 comprises 12 residues. The V and J ends lost 1 base and 5 bases respectively, with 7 bases between them. The CDR3 DNA is TGCGCCAGCAGCTTGACGGCCCACGAGCAGTACTTC. Translated: CASSLTAHEQYF.

This chain links TRBV2 with TRBJ2-5, with D hard to call. Germline V gene sequence: CDR1 SNHLY, CDR2 FYNNEI. The CDR3 length is 15 residues. Trimming left V 4 bases short and J 2 bases short, with 14 bases between. The CDR3 coding sequence is TGTGCCAGCAGTGGGGCGGTCACGGCGCAAGAGACCCAGTACTTC. Amino acid sequence: CASSGAVTAQETQYF. Together with reference TRBV2 and TRBJ2-5, the CDR3 gives the full variable domain: EPEVTQTPSHQVTQMGQEVILRCVPISNHLYFYWYRQILGQKVEFLVSFYNNEISEKSEIFDDQFSVERPDGSNFTLKIRSTKLEDSAMYFCASSGAVTAQETQYFGPGTRLLVL.

This chain connects TRBV29-1 to TRBJ1-2, with D hard to call. This CDR3 is built from 12 residues. Germline V gives CDR1 SQVTM, CDR2 ANQGSEA. V shed 5 bases and J shed 0 bases, with 7 bases lying between them. The CDR3 is CSVRAANYGYTF. In DNA form, the CDR3 reads TGCAGCGTTCGGGCAGCTAACTATGGCTACACCTTC.

The J gene is TRBJ1-2, the V gene TRBV2; D unclear. CDR3 size: 12 residues. CDR1 is SNHLY, CDR2 FYNNEI, per germline. V lost 4 bases and J lost 8, with 11 bases in between. The CDR3, as DNA: TGTGCCAGCAGTGTTATAATTGGGGGCTACACCTTC. Protein: CASSVIIGGYTF.

The chain employs TRBV18 and TRBJ1-5; TRBD1 aligns across 7 bases. CDR3 length equals 13 residues. The J segment lost 8 bases and the V segment lost 2 bases, leaving 3 bases of the junction unmatched. CDR1 is KGHSH, CDR2 LQKENI, per germline. The CDR3 nucleotides are TGTGCCAGCTCACCAGGACAGGTTGAGCCCCAGCATTTT. Protein sequence: CASSPGQVEPQHF.

The rearrangement uses TRBV5-1 and TRBJ1-1, with 9 bases fitting TRBD1. The CDR3 runs 14 residues. Trimming took 5 bases from V and 7 from J; bases not matched to a gene: 9. Germline CDR1 SGHRS, CDR2 YFSETQ. The CDR3: CASRSTGGESEAFF. CDR3 nucleotides: TGCGCCAGCAGGTCCACAGGGGGCGAGAGTGAAGCTTTCTTT.

The CDR3 loop reads CASSFPGNYGYTF. The CDR3 DNA is TGTGCCAGCAGCTTTCCGGGGAACTATGGCTACACCTTC. V usage is TRBV5-4 and J usage is TRBJ1-2; D remains unclear. V was clipped by 2 bases and J by 2 bases, with 7 bases between them. The CDR3 is 13 amino acids. The germline CDR1 and CDR2 sequences are SGHNT and YYREEE (reference sequence).

The rearrangement links TRBV4-1 to TRBJ1-2, with 9 positions matching TRBD1. The CDR3 length is 15 residues. V lost 2 bases to trimming and J lost 11 bases; unmatched junction nucleotides: 12. CDR1 is MGHRA, CDR2 YSYEKL, per germline. The CDR3 protein is CASSQPGTGRRGYTF. The DNA of the CDR3 is TGCGCCAGCAGCCAACCCGGGACAGGGCGACGAGGGTACACCTTC.

The V call is TRBV6-5, the J call TRBJ1-3; D is unresolved. V was pared by 4 bases and J by 4 bases, with 14 bases between. The CDR3 contains 15 residues. Germline CDR1 and CDR2: MNHEY and SVGAGI. As DNA, the CDR3 is TGTGCCAGCAGTTCCGAGGGCCTTGGCGGAAACACCATATATTTT. It specifies CASSSEGLGGNTIYF.